Listed here are 10 T cell receptor beta chains from one sample, sequenced in a study of metastatic and nonmetastatic thyroid tumors. TCRdb re-called the PCR reads via MiXCR. The table records 16,000 or so clones, 20% to 30% of them present only once. No treatment of any kind had been given to any patient before thyroid surgery. The specimen was adjacent normal tissue. Receptors were obtained from a female donor with papillary thyroid cancer or a benign thyroid nodule (not recorded which). Some clones in this sample may be carry-over from other donors' samples.

This clone was observed a handful of times. Being one base from a much bigger clone, this may be a read error. The rearrangement uses TRBV6-5 and TRBJ1-2; D remains ambiguous. V gave up 6 bases and J gave up 0 bases, with 8 bases separating them. Germline V gene data show CDR1 as MNHEY and CDR2 as SVGAGI. The CDR3 spans 13 residues. Here the CDR3 reads CASRTWTNYGYTF. In DNA, the CDR3 is TGTGCCAGCAGAACCTGGACTAACTATGGCTACACCTTC.

The chain is built from TRBV6-5 and TRBJ2-7; D unresolved. The V end lost 6 bases, the J end lost 2 bases, and 26 bases lay between the germline ends. The germline CDR1 and CDR2 sequences are MNHEY and SVGAGI. The CDR3 totals 18 residues. As DNA, the CDR3 is TGTGCCAGCAGCCCTACTTCTAGGGCCCCACCGCAACCCTACGAGCAGTACTTC. It specifies CASSPTSRAPPQPYEQYF.

This clone was counted a few times. This chain links TRBV6-1 with TRBJ2-3; TRBD2 is a possible D gene (6 bases). This CDR3 comprises 15 residues. Trimming left V 3 bases short and J 2 bases short, with 12 bases between. Germline values: CDR1 MNHNS, CDR2 SASEGT. CDR3 DNA: TGTGCCAGCAGTGACCGGGGAGGAGTCACAGATACGCAGTATTTT. It codes for CASSDRGGVTDTQYF.

The chain uses TRBV19 and TRBJ2-2; D is ambiguous. The CDR3 has 17 residues. Germline CDR1 reads LNHDA; CDR2 reads SQIVND (reference sequence). V was pared by 3 bases and J by 1 base, with 15 bases between. CDR3: CASSMGGVAMNTGELFF. The CDR3 DNA is TGTGCCAGTAGTATGGGCGGAGTTGCTATGAACACCGGGGAGCTGTTTTTT. Using reference TRBV19 and TRBJ2-2 for the parts outside the CDR3, the full variable domain is DGGITQSPKYLFRKEGQNVTLSCEQNLNHDAMYWYRQDPGQGLRLIYYSQIVNDFQKGDIAEGYSVSREKKESFPLTVTSAQKNPTAFYLCASSMGGVAMNTGELFFGEGSRLTVL.

The chain employs TRBV7-2 and TRBJ2-6, with no clear D. In germline, CDR1 is SGHTA, CDR2 FQGNSA. The CDR3 length is 14 residues. V was pared by 5 bases and J by 4 bases, with 9 bases between. The CDR3 here is CASSRTTGANVLTF. In DNA form, the CDR3 reads TGTGCCAGCAGCCGTACTACGGGGGCCAACGTCCTGACTTTC.

The chain joins TRBV10-1 to TRBJ2-3, with TRBD2 matching over 9 bases. The ends lost 2 bases at V and 5 bases at J; junction bases unmatched: 5. Germline V lookup: CDR1 WNHNN, CDR2 SYGVQD (reference sequence). There are 15 residues in the CDR3. The CDR3 sequence is CASSEPAGGKDTQYF. The CDR3, as DNA: TGCGCCAGCAGTGAGCCCGCGGGGGGGAAAGATACGCAGTATTTT.

The V call is TRBV11-3, the J call TRBJ2-3; unclear D gene. V was cut by 3 bases and J by 2 bases, with 6 bases left in between. Per germline, CDR1 SGHNT and CDR2 YENEEA. The CDR3 has 13 amino acids. The CDR3 DNA is TGTGCCAGCAGCTTTATCCCCACAGATACGCAGTATTTT. Translating gives CASSFIPTDTQYF.

This clone turned up a few times. The genes are TRBV20-1 and TRBJ1-2; no reliable D call. The CDR3 totals 14 residues. The V gene lost 0 bases and the J gene lost 1 base, with 9 bases spanning the gap. The germline gives CDR1 DFQATT, CDR2 SNEGSKA (reference sequence). CDR3 loop: CSARDMAYNYGYTF. The DNA for the CDR3 is TGCAGTGCTAGAGATATGGCCTATAACTATGGCTACACCTTC.

This clone was observed a few times. The J gene is TRBJ1-6, the V gene TRBV9; the D is unclear. The CDR3 consists of 14 residues. With 0 bases removed from V and 5 bases from J, the gap between germline ends came to 6 bases. Germline V gene lookup returns CDR1 SGDLS and CDR2 YYNGEE. The CDR3 DNA reads as TGTGCCAGCAGCGTAGATCCAAATAATTCACCCCTCCACTTT. It encodes CASSVDPNNSPLHF.

The rearrangement links TRBV7-9 to TRBJ2-7; D is possibly TRBD2 (6 bases). Germline V gene sequence: CDR1 SEHNR, CDR2 FQNEAQ (reference sequence). This CDR3 comprises 13 residues. Trimming cost V 5 bases and J 6 bases, with 14 bases left between them. The CDR3 DNA follows: TGTGCCAGCAGCCCCCGACTAGGCTTCGAGCAGTACTTC. Protein product: CASSPRLGFEQYF.